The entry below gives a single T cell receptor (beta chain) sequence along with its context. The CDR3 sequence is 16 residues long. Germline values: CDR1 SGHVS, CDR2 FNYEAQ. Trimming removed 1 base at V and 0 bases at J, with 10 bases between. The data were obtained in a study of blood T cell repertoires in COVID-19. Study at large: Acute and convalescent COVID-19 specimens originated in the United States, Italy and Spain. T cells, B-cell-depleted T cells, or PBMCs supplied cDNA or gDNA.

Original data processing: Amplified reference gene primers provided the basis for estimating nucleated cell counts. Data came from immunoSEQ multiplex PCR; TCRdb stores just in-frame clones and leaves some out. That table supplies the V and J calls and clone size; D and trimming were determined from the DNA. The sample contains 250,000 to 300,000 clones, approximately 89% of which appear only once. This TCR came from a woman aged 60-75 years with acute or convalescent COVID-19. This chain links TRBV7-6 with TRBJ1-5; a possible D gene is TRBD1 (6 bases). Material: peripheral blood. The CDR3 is CASSLGTANSNQPQHF. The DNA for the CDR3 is TGTGCCAGCAGCTTAGGGACAGCGAATAGCAATCAGCCCCAGCATTTT.